The TCR beta chain under discussion was sequenced for a study of T cell repertoires in cytomegalovirus infection. Study in general: Public TCR beta signature analysis indicated the presence of both CMV infection and matching HLA type. General observations from the study: Across the ex vivo response, the dominant clonotypes were HLA-C-restricted CMV-specific TCR beta clonotypes.

TCRdb ran MiXCR on the reads and lists one entry per CDR3 protein. This sample yields about 250,000 distinct CDR3 sequences, of which roughly an eighth are seen a single time; approximately 1.8% belongs to the top ten. This clonotype was observed at least ten times. The target antigen is unknown. The CDR3 runs 13 residues. Germline loops: CDR1 SGHTA, CDR2 FQGNSA. The V end was cut by 10 bases, the J end by 7 bases, with 17 bases between. The sequenced material came from PBMCs. The genes are TRBV7-2 and TRBJ2-1; the D gene is possibly TRBD2 (6 bases). The clonotype originates from a human donor in good health (CMV status not recorded). Some clones in this sample may be carry-over from other donors' samples. The CDR3 DNA is TGTGCCACGGGGACTTCACAGAGGAATGAGCAGTTCTTC. Translated, it gives CATGTSQRNEQFF.